These 4 T cell receptor beta chains originate from one sample sequenced in a study of blood T cells in healthy people across ages (dated by TCRdb to 2014 to 2015). The library came from 5' RACE. The sequencer listed for this sample is Illumina HiSeq 2500. A second about 7 to 11 cycle PCR used a sample-barcoded 5' primer and a J-beta primer mix. Using fastp trimming at Q25 and MiXCR clonotype assembly, TCRdb reanalyzed the public sequencing data and kept in-frame beta chains. Each entry merges the rows of one CDR3 protein and shows their most common DNA and genes. The table for this sample lists 540,000 or so distinct CDR3 sequences; 40% to 50% of them were counted only once. The ten largest account for under 30% of the sample. What was sequenced was blood. The receptors shown here come from a man aged 80 or over in good health.

Comments on this clonotype: One junction end does not reproduce the germline sequence, and a read error may be involved. The chain combines TRBV7-9 with TRBJ1-6; 8 bases match TRBD1. CDR3 length equals 14 residues. The germline V gene encodes CDR1 SEHNR and CDR2 FQNEAQ (reference sequence). The CDR3 reads CASSPTGVNSPPHF. For the CDR3, the DNA is TGTGCCAGCAGCCCGACAGGGGTTAATTCACCCCCCCACTTT.

This clonotype showed up just a few times. This chain connects TRBV7-9 to TRBJ1-2; 7 nucleotides match TRBD1. V gave up 0 bases and J gave up 4 bases; unmatched junction bases: 5. Germline V CDR1 and CDR2: SEHNR, FQNEAQ (reference sequence). The length of the CDR3 is 15 residues. The CDR3 is CASSLAGDSPYGYTF. The CDR3 bases are TGTGCCAGCAGCTTAGCGGGGGACAGCCCCTATGGCTACACCTTC.

This chain joins TRBV5-1 and TRBJ2-4; no clear D. The J call may be wrong; the DNA end is better matched by TRBJ2-7. Germline CDR1 and CDR2: SGHRS and YFSETQ. The CDR3 is 16 amino acids. DNA for the CDR3: TGCGCCAGCAGCTTGGAGTCGCCAGCCTACTCCTACGAGCAGTACTTC. This translates into CASSLESPAYSYEQYF.

This clonotype was counted only a few times. This CDR3 is CASSQVGVDGYTF. CDR3 nucleotides: TGTGCCAGCAGCCAAGTGGGGGTCGATGGCTACACCTTC. This chain links TRBV3-1 with TRBJ1-2, with D possibly being TRBD1 (5 bases). The V end lost 1 base, the J end lost 6 bases, and 9 bases lay between the germline ends. In germline, CDR1 is LGHDT, CDR2 YNNKEL (reference sequence). CDR3 length: 13 residues.